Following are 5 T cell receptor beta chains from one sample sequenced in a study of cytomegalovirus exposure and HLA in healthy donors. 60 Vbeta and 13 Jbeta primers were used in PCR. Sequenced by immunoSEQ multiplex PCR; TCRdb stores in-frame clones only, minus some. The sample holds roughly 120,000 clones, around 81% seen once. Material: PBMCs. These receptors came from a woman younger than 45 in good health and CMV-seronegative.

This chain's CDR3 is CASSLGDTYTDTQYF. The DNA of the CDR3 is TGTGCCAGCAGCTTGGGGGACACTTACACAGATACGCAGTATTTT. This chain connects TRBV7-9 to TRBJ2-3, with a tentative D call TRBD1 (6 bases). V was shortened by 3 bases and J by 2 bases, with 12 bases between the two germline ends. The germline V gene encodes CDR1 SEHNR and CDR2 FQNEAQ (reference sequence). The CDR3 spans 15 residues.

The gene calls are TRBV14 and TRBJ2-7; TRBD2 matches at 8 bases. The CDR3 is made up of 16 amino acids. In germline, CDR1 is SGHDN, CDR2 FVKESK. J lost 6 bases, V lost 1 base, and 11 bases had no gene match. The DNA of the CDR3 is TGTGCCAGCAGCCAAGGCGTGGCGGGGGGCCTATTCGAGCAGTACTTC. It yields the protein CASSQGVAGGLFEQYF.

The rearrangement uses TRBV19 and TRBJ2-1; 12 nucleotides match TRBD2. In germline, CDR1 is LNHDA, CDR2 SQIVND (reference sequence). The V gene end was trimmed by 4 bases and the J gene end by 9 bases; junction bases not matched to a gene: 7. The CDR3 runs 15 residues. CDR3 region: CASSNELAGGPEQFF. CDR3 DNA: TGTGCCAGTAGTAACGAACTAGCGGGAGGCCCTGAGCAGTTCTTC. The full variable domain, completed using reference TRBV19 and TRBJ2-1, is DGGITQSPKYLFRKEGQNVTLSCEQNLNHDAMYWYRQDPGQGLRLIYYSQIVNDFQKGDIAEGYSVSREKKESFPLTVTSAQKNPTAFYLCASSNELAGGPEQFFGPGTRLTVL.

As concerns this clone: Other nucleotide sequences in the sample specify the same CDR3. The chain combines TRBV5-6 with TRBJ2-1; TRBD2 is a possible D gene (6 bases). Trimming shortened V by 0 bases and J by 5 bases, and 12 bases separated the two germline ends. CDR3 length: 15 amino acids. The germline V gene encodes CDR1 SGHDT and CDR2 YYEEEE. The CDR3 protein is CASSLATSRHNEQFF. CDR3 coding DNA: TGTGCCAGCAGCTTGGCTACTAGCAGGCACAATGAGCAGTTCTTC.

The CDR3 spells CASSDGLAGPTWYF. The CDR3 nucleotides read TGTGCCAGCAGTGATGGACTAGCGGGCCCTACTTGGTACTTC. The rearrangement joins TRBV6-1 to TRBJ2-7, with 11 bases aligning to TRBD2. The CDR3 totals 14 residues. Per the germline V gene, CDR1 is MNHNS and CDR2 is SASEGT. Trimming cost V 3 bases and J 12 bases; bases outside gene matches: 10.